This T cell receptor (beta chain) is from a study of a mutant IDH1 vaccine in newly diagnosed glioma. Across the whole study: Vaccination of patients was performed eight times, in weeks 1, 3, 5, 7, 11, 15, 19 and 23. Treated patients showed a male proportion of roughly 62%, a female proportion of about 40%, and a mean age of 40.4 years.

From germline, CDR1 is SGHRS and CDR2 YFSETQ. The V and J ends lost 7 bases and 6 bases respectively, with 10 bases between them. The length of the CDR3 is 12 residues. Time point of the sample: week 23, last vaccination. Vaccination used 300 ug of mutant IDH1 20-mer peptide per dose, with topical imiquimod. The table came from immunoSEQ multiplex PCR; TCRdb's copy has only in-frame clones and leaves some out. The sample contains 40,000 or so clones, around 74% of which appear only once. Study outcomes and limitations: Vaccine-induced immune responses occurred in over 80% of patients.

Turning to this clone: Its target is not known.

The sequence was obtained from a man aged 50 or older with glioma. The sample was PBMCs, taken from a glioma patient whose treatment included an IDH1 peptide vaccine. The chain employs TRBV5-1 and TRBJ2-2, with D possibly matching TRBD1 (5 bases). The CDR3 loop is CASSGQSGELFF. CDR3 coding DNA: TGCGCCAGCTCAGGGCAGTCCGGGGAGCTGTTTTTT.